This T cell receptor beta chain was recovered during a study of cytomegalovirus exposure and HLA in healthy donors. In the study overall: Both the approximately 120 validation repertoires and the roughly 640 first-cohort repertoires used the same platform, as reported by a later analysis.

The CDR3 consists of 18 residues. The V segment lost 5 bases and the J segment 0 bases; nucleotides outside the gene matches: 10. Per the germline V gene, CDR1 is SGHTA and CDR2 is FQGNSA. Study-wide results and caveats: Investigators reported about 160 TCR beta chains as tied to cytomegalovirus. In the roughly 130 validation repertoires, a later analysis found that first-cohort TCR clusters tended to co-occur.

These donors were members of the roughly 120-subject validation cohort, a group separate from the roughly 670-subject first cohort. As for this clone: Its antigen is undetermined.

Profiling relied on immunoSEQ multiplex PCR, and the TCRdb table lists in-frame clones only, not all of them. The repertoire holds 59,000 or so clones, with 80% to 90% as singletons. The V and J genes are TRBV7-2 and TRBJ2-1; 10 bases align to TRBD2. The sample taken for sequencing was PBMCs. The sequence was obtained from a woman aged 18-29 years in good health and CMV-seronegative. CDR3 in DNA: TGTGCCAGCAGCCCGCGGACTAGCGGAGATTTCTCCTACAATGAGCAGTTCTTC. Protein sequence: CASSPRTSGDFSYNEQFF. The full variable domain, its missing parts supplied by reference TRBV7-2 and TRBJ2-1, is GAGVSQSPSNKVTEKGKDVELRCDPISGHTALYWYRQSLGQGLEFLIYFQGNSAPDKSGLPSDRFSAERTGGSVSTLTIQRTQQEDSAVYLCASSPRTSGDFSYNEQFFGPGTRLTVL.